This T cell receptor (beta chain) was found in a study of shared T cell receptors in the human thymus. This clone has a handful of counts. The CDR3 loop spans 15 amino acids. Losses at the gene ends were 3 bases for V and 4 bases for J; bases not matched to a gene: 3. Germline values: CDR1 KGHSH, CDR2 LQKENI. Produced via immunoSEQ multiplex PCR; TCRdb's table is partial and in-frame only. The sample lists about 660,000 clones; about 87% were seen once. The same sample was also used in a study of human thymus T cells. From that second work: Among the donors, all were healthy Finnish infants having corrective surgery for congenital heart defects. Resections from corrective heart surgery supplied the thymus tissue. Within thymic and blood repertoires, V and J gene usage appeared to be biased. In unrelated individuals, thymic repertoires overlapped highly, according to related research.

The clonotype comes from a boy under three years old with a congenital heart defect. Sequenced material: thymocytes. The chain has TRBV18 and TRBJ2-2; 9 bases are a match to TRBD1. The CDR3 DNA is TGTGCCAGCTCACCCGGGACAGGGAGCACCGGGGAGCTGTTTTTT. This encodes CASSPGTGSTGELFF.